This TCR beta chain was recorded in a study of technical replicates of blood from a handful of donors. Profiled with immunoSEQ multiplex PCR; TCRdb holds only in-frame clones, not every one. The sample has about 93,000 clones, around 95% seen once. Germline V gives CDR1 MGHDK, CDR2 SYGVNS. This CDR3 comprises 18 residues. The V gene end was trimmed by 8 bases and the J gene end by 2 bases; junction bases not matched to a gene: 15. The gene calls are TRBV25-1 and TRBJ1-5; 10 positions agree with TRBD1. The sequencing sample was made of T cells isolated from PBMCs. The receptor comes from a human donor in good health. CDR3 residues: CASWPGQGTLWGNQPQHF. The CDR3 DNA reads TGTGCCAGCTGGCCGGGACAGGGGACCCTTTGGGGCAATCAGCCCCAGCATTTT.